A single TCR beta chain is shown here with its context. Its cognate antigen is unknown. The entry originates in a study of shared clonotypes between healthy human individuals. Study outcomes and limitations: Large depth notwithstanding, sorted-subset sequencing proved incomplete by rarefaction.

Donors were healthy HIV-negative adults without recently reported acute infections or vaccinations. TCRdb keeps only in-frame clones here, not all; method: immunoSEQ multiplex PCR. The repertoire holds more than 900,000 clones, with approximately 80% as singletons. V gave up 4 bases and J gave up 2 bases, with 13 bases separating them. Germline V gene lookup returns CDR1 SGHDT and CDR2 YYEEEE. This CDR3 is built from 14 residues. This chain joins TRBV5-6 and TRBJ2-7; perhaps TRBD2 as D (6 bases). Sequenced sample: memory CD4+ T cells from PBMCs. Subset defined: CD45RA-negative fraction. The TCR was taken from a young man in good health. Some clones in this sample may be carry-over from other donors' samples. The CDR3 nucleotides read TGTGCCAGCAGCGGCGGGGCAGACCCCTACGAGCAGTACTTC. Translation gives CASSGGADPYEQYF.